The 2 T cell receptor beta chains below come from one sample, sequenced in a study of identical twins. TCRdb fed the 5' RACE reads into MiXCR, producing one record per CDR3 protein. The table shows hundreds of thousands of distinct CDR3 sequences, with around 21% occurring only once. The data also belong to a second study, concerning T cells expressing NK-cell markers.

The sequenced material came from PBMCs. The receptor set was obtained from a woman aged 18-35 years in good health.

This chain links TRBV7-9 with TRBJ2-3; 7 nucleotides align to TRBD2. With V trimmed by 5 bases and J by 2 bases, 10 bases remained unmatched. CDR3 length: 16 residues. Germline V lookup: CDR1 SEHNR, CDR2 FQNEAQ (reference sequence). This CDR3 is CASSARGGVNTDTQYF. As DNA, the CDR3 is TGTGCCAGCAGCGCCCGCGGGGGAGTAAACACAGATACGCAGTATTTT. Supplemented by reference TRBV7-9 and TRBJ2-3, the full variable domain reads DTGVSQNPRHKITKRGQNVTFRCDPISEHNRLYWYRQTLGQGPEFLTYFQNEAQLEKSRLLSDRFSAERPKGSFSTLEIQRTEQGDSAMYLCASSARGGVNTDTQYFGPGTRLTVL.

The rearrangement links TRBV3-1 to TRBJ2-3; the D gene is possibly TRBD1 (6 bases). V was shortened by 2 bases and J by 6 bases, with 12 bases between the two germline ends. CDR1 and CDR2 from the germline V gene are LGHDT and YNNKEL (reference sequence). The CDR3 contains 14 residues. CDR3 residues: CASSQRQGSDTQYF. In DNA form, the CDR3 reads TGTGCCAGCAGCCAAAGGCAGGGGTCGGATACGCAGTATTTT.